Shown below are 7 T cell receptor beta chains from a single sample sequenced in a study of shared clonotypes between healthy human individuals. Only in-frame clones appear in the TCRdb table, and some are missing; sequencing was by immunoSEQ multiplex PCR. The table lists about 1.1 million clones, 75% to 80% of them singletons. The source material was memory CD4+ T cells from PBMCs. Subset indicated: CD45RA-negative fraction. These receptors were collected from a man aged 18 to 29 in good health. Some clones in this sample may be carry-over from other donors' samples.

The CDR3 is CASSGGRATDTQYF. CDR3 nucleotide sequence: TGTGCCAGCAGTGGCGGGAGGGCGACAGATACGCAGTATTTT. V usage is TRBV6-1 and J usage is TRBJ2-3, with TRBD2 matching 9 bases. The length of the CDR3 is 14 residues. CDR1 is MNHNS and CDR2 is SASEGT in the germline V gene. V shed 4 bases and J 3 bases; nucleotides not matched to a gene: 2.

The chain combines TRBV27 with TRBJ2-1; the match to TRBD2 covers 14 bases. The germline V gene has CDR1 MNHEY and CDR2 SMNVEV (reference sequence). Germline trimming cut 5 bases from V and 16 bases from J; bases unmatched to any gene: 13. The CDR3 is 15 amino acids. The CDR3 region is CASSPTGTSGSTVFF. Here the CDR3 DNA reads TGTGCCAGCAGTCCGACCGGGACTAGCGGGAGTACCGTTTTCTTC.

This chain joins TRBV2 and TRBJ1-1, with a tentative D call TRBD1 (5 bases). Trimming shortened V by 5 bases and J by 4 bases, and 14 bases separated the two germline ends. The CDR3 has 14 amino acids. The germline gives CDR1 SNHLY, CDR2 FYNNEI. The CDR3 region has the DNA TGTGCCAGCAGTCAGAGTGTGGGGGGCACTGAAGCTTTCTTT. Its protein product is CASSQSVGGTEAFF.

V and J are TRBV28 and TRBJ2-7, with a tentative D call TRBD1 (6 bases). The CDR3 has 17 residues. Trimming cost V 0 bases and J 3 bases, with 18 bases left between them. Per the germline V gene, CDR1 is MDHEN and CDR2 is SYDVKM. The CDR3 DNA is TGTGCCAGCAGTTTATGGTCCGTAGAGGGACACCTCTACGAGCAGTACTTC. Translation gives CASSLWSVEGHLYEQYF. Based on the CDR3 plus reference TRBV28 and TRBJ2-7, the full variable domain is DVKVTQSSRYLVKRTGEKVFLECVQDMDHENMFWYRQDPGLGLRLIYFSYDVKMKEKGDIPEGYSVSREKKERFSLILESASTNQTSMYLCASSLWSVEGHLYEQYFGPGTRLTVT.

V usage is TRBV11-2 and J usage is TRBJ1-2, with D uncertain. The CDR3 sequence is 12 residues long. The V gene lost 2 bases and the J gene lost 5 bases, with 6 bases spanning the gap. From germline, CDR1 is SGHAT and CDR2 FQNNGV. The CDR3 region has the DNA TGTGCCAGCAGCTTAACAGCATATGGCTACACCTTC. Amino acid sequence: CASSLTAYGYTF.

This clone was seen repeatedly, ten times or more. This specimen includes other DNA sequences encoding the same CDR3. In DNA, the CDR3 is TGTGCCAGTACCCTGAACACTGAAGCTTTCTTT. This translates into CASTLNTEAFF. The chain couples TRBV6-1 to TRBJ1-1; no firm D call. Trimming took 9 bases from V and 0 from J, leaving 5 bases between them. The CDR3 runs to 11 residues. Germline V CDR1 and CDR2: MNHNS, SASEGT.

This chain uses TRBV4-2 with TRBJ2-2, with TRBD2 matching over 7 bases. The CDR3 loop spans 17 amino acids. CDR1 LGHNA and CDR2 YNFKEQ come from the germline V gene. V gave up 4 bases and J gave up 0 bases; unmatched junction bases: 8. CDR3 residues: CASSREGTFANTGELFF. CDR3 sequence (DNA): TGTGCCAGCAGCCGGGAGGGTACGTTCGCGAACACCGGGGAGCTGTTTTTT.